Sequencing of this T cell receptor (beta chain) was carried out in a study of spatial heterogeneity in lung cancer (dated by TCRdb to between 2018 and 2021). Concerning the study at large: Donors were 72 patients with early-stage, untreated non-small cell lung cancer from the lung TRACERx cohort. Follow-up PBMC samples were sequenced whenever the samples were available, and the median time to follow-up was roughly two years after resection. Beta-chain transcripts were consistently detected in greater numbers than alpha-chain transcripts, which likely reflects a higher abundance of beta-chain transcripts. In the raw uncorrected reads, each unique combination of TCR and UMI appeared more than ten times on average. In non-small cell lung cancer, the study quantitatively compared TCR alpha and beta repertoires across several tumor regions, matched nontumor lung, and blood. TCR repertoire features were related to nonsynonymous mutation counts determined by whole-exome sequencing of tumor tissue. At surgery, both alpha and beta chains were TCR-sequenced in 200 to 250 tumor regions, 63 to 80 matched nontumor lung samples and a few dozen PBMC samples. Results and caveats for the whole study, not just this receptor: Confirming at a functional level the hypothesis that regional TCRs recognize regional mutations was considered to require additional single-cell paired TCR alpha and beta sequencing. Only 14 to 15 patients were included in comparisons of baseline and follow-up blood repertoires. Ubiquitous expanded tumor TCRs were detected in blood more often at tumor resection than at routine follow-up.

Receptor amplification or capture employed 5' RACE. The sequencer listed for this sample is NextSeq 500. To allow correction of PCR and sequencing errors, the TCR library protocol tagged every TCR cDNA molecule with a unique molecular identifier. The authors' analysis ran thus. TCR identification, UMI-based error correction and CDR3 extraction were all carried out with Decombinator tools. TCRs above a frequency of 2 per 1,000, corresponding to the top 1% of the tumor frequency distribution, were defined as expanded. Renyi diversity was calculated using the R vegan package after each repertoire was subsampled 100 times to 5,000 TCRs. CDR3 similarity networks were built from amino acid triplet string-kernel similarity, connecting CDR3s with pairwise similarity above 0.82. TCRdb reanalyzed the raw reads on its own, using fastp at Q25 for trimming and MiXCR for clone calling, and kept in-frame beta chains. A single entry per CDR3 protein holds the most common genes and DNA from its merged rows. Clone size and V and J calls follow TCRdb, not the original study. The sample includes 100,000 to 120,000 distinct CDR3 sequences, with 9.5% to 14% observed a single time. Approximately 24% of the sample rests with the top ten.

To note about this clonotype: No cognate antigen has been identified for it. Per-base qualities were not stored, and no clone one base away is much larger.

What the time point label conveys for this sample: blood at routine non-recurrence follow-up after resection. TCR sequencing used whole RNA extracted from tumor and nontumor lung tissue, or from cryopreserved PBMC samples, without cell sorting. A patient was chosen for TCR sequencing only when enough RNA was available from at least two tumor regions. The germline V gene specifies SGHRS as CDR1 and YFSETQ as CDR2. The CDR3, cysteine through phenylalanine, is 16 amino acids long. Only CDR3 DNA remains: 48 bases, in frame from the first base. From V the trimming removes 4 bases and from J it removes 5 bases, while the gene matches leave 11 bases of the junction unaccounted for.

The sequence is built from TRBV5-1 and TRBJ2-5; TRBD1 lines up with 10 middle nucleotides. The sequence was obtained from a female donor with early-stage non-small cell lung cancer. The sample consisted of PBMCs, taken at follow-up. Here the CDR3 is given as CASSPDRGRGKETQYF. The sequence in DNA is TGCGCCAGCAGCCCCGACAGGGGGCGAGGGAAGGAGACCCAGTACTTC.